The rows below give T cell receptor beta chains drawn from one sample of a study of blood T cell repertoires in COVID-19. Produced via immunoSEQ multiplex PCR; TCRdb's table is partial and in-frame only. In the table there are fewer than 70,000 clones, approximately 88% of which are singletons. The sequenced sample was peripheral blood. The receptors were sampled from a human donor in a cohort sampled during active COVID-19. Each CDR3 is given with its conserved first and last residue. Expanded clones are given a class, and other clones once, few, many or no size at all.

CDR3aa,len,v_gene,abundance,j_gene
CASSLEGVGTGELFF,15,TRBV27,.,TRBJ2-2
CASSLQGHYGYTF,13,TRBV12-3/TRBV12-4,.,TRBJ1-2
CASSLGDRGWKPQHF,15,TRBV5-8,.,TRBJ1-5
CASSQELLGGGGTTDTQYF,19,TRBV3-1/TRBV3-2,.,TRBJ2-3
CAISEAGASYEQYF,14,TRBV10-3,.,TRBJ2-7
CASSKKGQGAVDTEAFF,17,TRBV19,.,TRBJ1-1
CASSLQASTDTQYF,14,TRBV5-1,.,TRBJ2-3
CASSYSAGSGNTIYF,15,TRBV6-5,.,TRBJ1-3
CASSQERRLPGQGLVRSYNEQFF,23,TRBV3-1/TRBV3-2,.,TRBJ2-1
CASSSDRGSDTQYF,14,TRBV7-9,.,TRBJ2-3
CASSRQGYGYTF,12,TRBV12-3/TRBV12-4,.,TRBJ1-2
CASSLRGNPNYGYTF,15,TRBV7-8,few,TRBJ1-2
CSVLGQGYSYNEQFF,15,TRBV29-1,.,TRBJ2-1
CASSYSGTVFRSPLHF,16,TRBV6-5,.,TRBJ1-6
CASSKQGTYYGYTF,14,TRBV19,.,TRBJ1-2
CASSYGQGNYEQYF,14,TRBV3-1/TRBV3-2,.,TRBJ2-7
CASSLESGVRTEAFF,15,TRBV6-2/TRBV6-3,few,TRBJ1-1
CASTSSRQGTVTGELFF,17,TRBV7-2,.,TRBJ2-2
CASSPAGTGGDYGYTF,16,TRBV28,.,TRBJ1-2
CATSRLNENSEQFF,14,TRBV15,.,TRBJ2-1
CASSLTGYYEQYF,13,TRBV11-2,.,TRBJ2-7
CSASASSGPDTQYF,14,TRBV20-1,.,TRBJ2-3
CASSHRGFATDTQYF,15,TRBV19,.,TRBJ2-3
CASSNRDYGYTF,12,TRBV19,.,TRBJ1-2
CASGGTSNTGELFF,14,TRBV9,once,TRBJ2-2
CASSLLGAQGSGELFF,16,TRBV27,.,TRBJ2-2
CASSFEVGGAGANVLTF,17,TRBV5-1,.,TRBJ2-6
CASSSSGVLNTEAFF,15,TRBV5-1,.,TRBJ1-1
CAWSKDRLNQPQHF,14,TRBV30,.,TRBJ1-5
CASSRIQGTGVDEQYF,16,TRBV2,.,TRBJ2-7
CASSPTWAGRETQYF,15,TRBV5-5,.,TRBJ2-5
CASSDRGVRAGDTQYF,16,TRBV2,.,TRBJ2-3
CASSYGTANTGELFF,15,TRBV5-5,.,TRBJ2-2
CATSDSIRPGYNEQFF,16,TRBV24-1,.,TRBJ2-1
CASSLVRGLSGANVLTF,17,TRBV27,.,TRBJ2-6
CASSHGTGYTDTQYF,15,TRBV3-1/TRBV3-2,.,TRBJ2-3
CASSLLSAGNTIYF,14,TRBV7-2,.,TRBJ1-3
CASGRTAPNSNQPQHF,16,TRBV19,.,TRBJ1-5
CASSLDSWAANYGYTF,16,TRBV5-5,.,TRBJ1-2
CASSLETRSYEQYF,14,TRBV5-5,.,TRBJ2-7
CSVRQGNTEAFF,12,TRBV29-1,.,TRBJ1-1
CAWSRTGGGNEQYF,14,TRBV30,.,TRBJ2-7
CASSLPGSQETQYF,14,TRBV7-9,.,TRBJ2-5
CASSPPGGSDTQYF,14,TRBV7-3,.,TRBJ2-3
CASSQGQGSTEAFF,14,TRBV18,.,TRBJ1-1
CASSFRRGGEQFF,13,TRBV7-3,.,TRBJ2-1
CASSEPGRKETQYF,14,TRBV10-2,.,TRBJ2-5
CAISGRGAGGASTDTQYF,18,TRBV10-3,once,TRBJ2-3
CAWNGQGADNEQFF,14,TRBV30,.,TRBJ2-1
CASSLLGSRVYF,12,TRBV7-9,.,TRBJ2-7